This is a list of T cell receptor beta chains from one sample in a study of control samples from healthy donors and cancer patients. Produced via immunoSEQ multiplex PCR; TCRdb's table is partial and in-frame only. The sample contains about 73,000 clones, just under 90% of which appear only once. Sequenced sample: PBMCs. The receptors stem from a man aged 55 to 70 with lung cancer. Each CDR3 is given with its conserved first and last residue. Fields, in order: J gene, D gene, clone size, CDR3 length, V gene, CDR3 DNA, CDR3 protein. The D gene is left open where the match is weak. The listing skips clone size in some rows; elsewhere it reads once, few, many or a size class.

TRBJ1-6 | - | - | 13 | TRBV3-1/TRBV3-2 | TGTGCCAGCATGAGCTCCTATAATTCACCCCTCCACTTT | CASMSSYNSPLHF
TRBJ2-7 | TRBD1 | - | 16 | TRBV18 | TGTGCCAGCTCACCACCGATGGGACAGAAAGCCTACGAGCAGTACTTC | CASSPPMGQKAYEQYF
TRBJ1-6 | - | - | 16 | TRBV7-2 | TGTGCCAGCAGCTTATCCTTAGGTTCACAATATTCACCCCTCCACTTT | CASSLSLGSQYSPLHF
TRBJ2-3 | - | - | 13 | TRBV6-6 | TGTGCCAGCAGTTACGAACGGTTATATACGCAGTATTTT | CASSYERLYTQYF
TRBJ1-5 | - | - | 16 | TRBV3-1/TRBV3-2 | TGTGCCAGCAGCCAAGATCTCGGGGTTGGCAATCAGCCCCAGCATTTT | CASSQDLGVGNQPQHF
TRBJ2-2 | - | - | 14 | TRBV30 | TGTGCCTGGAAAAAAATGGGGGGGCCCGGGGAGCTGTTTTTT | CAWKKMGGPGELFF
TRBJ2-6 | - | - | 14 | TRBV7-8 | TGTGCCAGCAGCGAGAGCTCTGGGGCCAACGTCCTGACTTTC | CASSESSGANVLTF
TRBJ2-5 | - | once | 13 | TRBV7-7 | TGTGCCAGCAGCCTGGACAGCCAAGAGACCCAGTACTTC | CASSLDSQETQYF
TRBJ2-1 | - | - | 14 | TRBV28 | TGTGCCAGCACCCTAGGGAGCTCCTACAATGAGCAGTTCTTC | CASTLGSSYNEQFF
TRBJ1-5 | - | - | 16 | TRBV7-2 | TGTGCCAGCAGCTTAGCAAGGGGCATTAGCAATCAGCCCCAGCATTTT | CASSLARGISNQPQHF
TRBJ2-2 | TRBD1 | - | 16 | TRBV5-4 | TGTGCCAGCAGCTCACAGACAGGGACGGTCACCGGGGAGCTGTTTTTT | CASSSQTGTVTGELFF
TRBJ1-4 | - | - | 14 | TRBV29-1 | TGCAGCGCCTTCGATCTTGCAACTAATGAAAAACTGTTTTTT | CSAFDLATNEKLFF
TRBJ1-1 | - | - | 12 | TRBV13 | TGTGCCAGCAGCATCGACAGATTAAAAGCTTTCTTT | CASSIDRLKAFF
TRBJ1-6 | - | few | 14 | TRBV7-3 | TGTGCCAGCAGCTTAGGGACCGGGGGGTCACCCCTCCACTTT | CASSLGTGGSPLHF
TRBJ1-4 | TRBD1 | - | 14 | TRBV11-3 | TGTGCCAGCAGCTTAGGACAGGGGAATGAAAAACTGTTTTTT | CASSLGQGNEKLFF
TRBJ1-6 | - | - | 13 | TRBV6-5 | TGTGCCAGTAGGGGGGGTCACAATTCACCCCTCCACTTT | CASRGGHNSPLHF
TRBJ1-2 | - | - | 13 | TRBV28 | TGTGCCGTCCGAGTGGGGCCGAGCTATGGCTACACCTTC | CAVRVGPSYGYTF
TRBJ2-1 | TRBD1 | few | 14 | TRBV5-1 | TGCGCCAGCAGCTTGGGGGGACAGGGCAATGAGCAGTTCTTC | CASSLGGQGNEQFF
TRBJ2-7 | TRBD2 | - | 13 | TRBV27 | TGTGCCAGCCTTACCCCGGGGAGGGCCGAGCAGTACTTC | CASLTPGRAEQYF
TRBJ2-7 | TRBD2 | - | 16 | TRBV6-6 | TGTGCCAGCAGACCTCCCCTCGGGGGGGAAACCTACGAGCAGTACTTC | CASRPPLGGETYEQYF
TRBJ2-2 | - | - | 15 | TRBV3-1/TRBV3-2 | TGTGCCAGCAGCCAAGGCAGCAGGGTTCCCGGGGAGCTGTTTTTT | CASSQGSRVPGELFF
TRBJ1-1 | - | once | 15 | TRBV6-5 | TGTGCCAGCAGCGGACGGAAACCCATGAACACTGAAGCTTTCTTT | CASSGRKPMNTEAFF
TRBJ1-2 | - | once | 16 | TRBV27 | TGTGCCAGCAGCCGCCGGGAGCCTCTGATGAACTATGGCTACACCTTC | CASSRREPLMNYGYTF
TRBJ2-5 | TRBD1 | - | 13 | TRBV11-1 | TGTGCCAGCAGCCCGGAGGACAGGGGGGACCTGTACTTC | CASSPEDRGDLYF
TRBJ1-2 | TRBD1 | - | 16 | TRBV4-2 | TGTGCCAGCAGCCAAGACTCGGGACAGGAAAGCTATGGCTACACCTTC | CASSQDSGQESYGYTF
TRBJ1-2 | - | - | 15 | TRBV5-5 | TGTGCCAGCAGCTTGGAATCGGTGGCGAGATATGGCTACACCTTC | CASSLESVARYGYTF
TRBJ1-2 | - | - | 14 | TRBV24-1 | TGTGCCACCAGTGATTTGTCCAGAGACTATGGCTACACCTTC | CATSDLSRDYGYTF
TRBJ1-2 | TRBD1 | - | 15 | TRBV7-9 | TGTGCCAGCAGCTCCTCTAGACAGGGGAACTATGGCTACACCTTC | CASSSSRQGNYGYTF
TRBJ1-2 | TRBD1 | once | 16 | TRBV11-3 | TGTGCCAGCAGCTCCAAGTGGACAGGGGGATCTGTTGGCTACACCTTC | CASSSKWTGGSVGYTF
TRBJ1-6 | TRBD1 | few | 15 | TRBV6-4 | TGTGCCAGCAGTGAAAGGACAGGGGGCCATTCACCCCTCCACTTT | CASSERTGGHSPLHF
TRBJ2-3 | TRBD2 | - | 17 | TRBV3-1/TRBV3-2 | TGTGCCAGCAGCCAACCGACTAGCGGGGGGAGGACAGATACGCAGTATTTT | CASSQPTSGGRTDTQYF
TRBJ1-3 | TRBD1 | - | 13 | TRBV12-3/TRBV12-4 | TGTGCCAGCAGTTGGGACAGAGGGGACACCATATATTTT | CASSWDRGDTIYF
TRBJ1-5 | TRBD1 | - | 17 | TRBV18 | TGTGCCAGCTCAAATCTACGGGCAGGGGGAGGAGGACAGCCCCAGCATTTT | CASSNLRAGGGGQPQHF
TRBJ2-5 | - | - | 12 | TRBV29-1 | TGCAGCGTTGTGGGGAGTCAAGAGACCCAGTACTTC | CSVVGSQETQYF
TRBJ1-3 | - | - | 17 | TRBV7-9 | TGTGCCAGCAGCTTAGCCGTCACGACTCGACCTGGAAACACCATATATTTT | CASSLAVTTRPGNTIYF
TRBJ1-3 | - | - | 15 | TRBV6-5 | TGTGCCAGCAGTTTTGGCTCACCTGGAGGAAACACCATATATTTT | CASSFGSPGGNTIYF
TRBJ1-3 | TRBD1 | - | 16 | TRBV6-5 | TGTGCCAGCAGTTACTCGGGACAGGGCTCTGGAAACACCATATATTTT | CASSYSGQGSGNTIYF
TRBJ2-3 | - | - | 13 | TRBV29-1 | TGCAGCGCCCGGGACGTCGGGGGTGATACGCAGTATTTT | CSARDVGGDTQYF
TRBJ2-2 | TRBD1 | - | 19 | TRBV5-1 | TGCGCCAGCAGCTTGCGGCCACAGGGGGCCACAATGAACACCGGGGAGCTGTTTTTT | CASSLRPQGATMNTGELFF
TRBJ2-2 | - | - | 14 | TRBV7-8 | TGTGCCAGCAGCCGAGGCAGGGAAAACGGGGAGCTGTTTTTT | CASSRGRENGELFF
TRBJ1-6 | - | many | 11 | TRBV30 | TGTGCCTGGAGGTTGGGGGCCAGACTCCACTTT | CAWRLGARLHF
TRBJ1-5 | - | - | 13 | TRBV6-5 | TGTGCCAGCAGTTACTTAGGAGATCAGCCCCAGCATTTT | CASSYLGDQPQHF
TRBJ2-2 | TRBD2 | - | 16 | TRBV9 | TGTGCCAGCAGCGTTTCAGCGGGGGCGAACACCGGGGAGCTGTTTTTT | CASSVSAGANTGELFF
TRBJ2-7 | - | - | 14 | TRBV10-3 | TGTGCCATCAGTGAGACGCAGACCAGGGGAGAGCAGTACTTC | CAISETQTRGEQYF
TRBJ2-3 | - | - | 17 | TRBV27 | TGTGCCAGCAGTTTAAGAGCGGGTAAAACTAGCACAGATACGCAGTATTTT | CASSLRAGKTSTDTQYF
TRBJ2-2 | - | - | 15 | TRBV18 | TGTGCCAGCTCACCCCAATCGACAGTCACCGGGGAGCTGTTTTTT | CASSPQSTVTGELFF
TRBJ1-5 | - | - | 17 | TRBV6-1 | TGTGCCAGCAGTGAAGCGGCGCGTGGCGGTCGGATTTTGTCCCAGCATTTT | CASSEAARGGRILSQHF
TRBJ2-5 | - | - | 13 | TRBV7-3 | TGTGCCAGCAGCTTAGTGGGGACGGAGACCCAGTACTTC | CASSLVGTETQYF
TRBJ1-2 | TRBD1 | once | 14 | TRBV6-1 | TGTGCCAGCAGTGAAAGGGACAGAGACTATGGCTACACCTTC | CASSERDRDYGYTF
TRBJ1-1 | - | - | 13 | TRBV29-1 | TGCAGCGTTAAGGGGCGTTCAGACACTGAAGCTTTCTTT | CSVKGRSDTEAFF
TRBJ1-4 | - | - | 16 | TRBV6-5 | TGTGCCAGCAGTTTGCTTTCGATCCAGAGGAATGAAAAACTGTTTTTT | CASSLLSIQRNEKLFF
TRBJ2-2 | - | - | 17 | TRBV5-1 | TGCGCCAGCAGCTTGGTGCCGGGGGGCCAGGGGACCGGGGAGCTGTTTTTT | CASSLVPGGQGTGELFF
TRBJ2-5 | - | - | 11 | TRBV20-1 | TGCAGTGCTAGAGTGACAGAGACCCAGTACTTC | CSARVTETQYF
TRBJ1-5 | - | - | 12 | TRBV28 | TGTGCCAGCATGGAACCCAATCAGCCCCAGCATTTT | CASMEPNQPQHF